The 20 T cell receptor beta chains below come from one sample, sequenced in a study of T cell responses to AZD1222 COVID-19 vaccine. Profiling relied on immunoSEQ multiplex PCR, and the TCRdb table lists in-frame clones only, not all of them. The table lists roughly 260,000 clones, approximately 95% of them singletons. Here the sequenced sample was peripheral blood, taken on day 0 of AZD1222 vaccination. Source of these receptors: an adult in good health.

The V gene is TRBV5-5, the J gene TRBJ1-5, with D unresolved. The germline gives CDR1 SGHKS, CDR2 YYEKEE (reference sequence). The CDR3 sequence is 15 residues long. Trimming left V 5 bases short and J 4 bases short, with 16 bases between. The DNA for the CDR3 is TGTGCCAGCAGTTTTGATGTCTCTAAAAATCAGCCCCAGCATTTT. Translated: CASSFDVSKNQPQHF. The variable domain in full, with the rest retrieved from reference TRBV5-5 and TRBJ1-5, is DAGVTQSPTHLIKTRGQQVTLRCSPISGHKSVSWYQQVLGQGPQFIFQYYEKEERGRGNFPDRFSARQFPNYSSELNVNALLLGDSALYLCASSFDVSKNQPQHFGDGTRLSIL.

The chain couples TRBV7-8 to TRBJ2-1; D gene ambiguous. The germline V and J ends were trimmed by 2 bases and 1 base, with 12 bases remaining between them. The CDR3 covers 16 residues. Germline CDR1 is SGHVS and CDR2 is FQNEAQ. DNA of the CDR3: TGTGCCAGCAGCTTAACCAGCGAGTTATCCTACAATGAGCAGTTCTTC. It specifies CASSLTSELSYNEQFF.

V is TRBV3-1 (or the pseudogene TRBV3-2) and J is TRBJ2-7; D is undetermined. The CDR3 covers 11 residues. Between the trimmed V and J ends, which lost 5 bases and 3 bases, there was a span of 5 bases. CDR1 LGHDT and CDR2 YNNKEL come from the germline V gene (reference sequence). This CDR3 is CASSSYYEQYF. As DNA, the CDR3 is TGTGCCAGCAGCTCTTACTACGAGCAGTACTTC.

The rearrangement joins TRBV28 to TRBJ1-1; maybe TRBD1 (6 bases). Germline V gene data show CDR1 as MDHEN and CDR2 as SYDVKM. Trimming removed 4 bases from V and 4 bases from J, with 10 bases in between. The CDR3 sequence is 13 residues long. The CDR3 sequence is CASSWNRATEAFF. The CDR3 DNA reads TGTGCCAGCAGTTGGAACAGGGCCACTGAAGCTTTCTTT.

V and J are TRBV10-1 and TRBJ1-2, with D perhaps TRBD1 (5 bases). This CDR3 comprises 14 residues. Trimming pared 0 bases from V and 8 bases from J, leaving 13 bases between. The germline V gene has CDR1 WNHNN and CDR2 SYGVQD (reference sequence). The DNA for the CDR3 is TGCGCCAGCAGTGAGTCGACTCGGGGGAGCGGCTACACCTTC. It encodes CASSESTRGSGYTF.

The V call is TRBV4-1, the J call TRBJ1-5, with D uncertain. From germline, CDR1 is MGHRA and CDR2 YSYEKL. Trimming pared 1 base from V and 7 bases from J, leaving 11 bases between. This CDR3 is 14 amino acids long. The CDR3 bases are TGCGCCAGCAGCCAAGTTCGGACCGAACAGCCCCAGCATTTT. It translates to CASSQVRTEQPQHF.

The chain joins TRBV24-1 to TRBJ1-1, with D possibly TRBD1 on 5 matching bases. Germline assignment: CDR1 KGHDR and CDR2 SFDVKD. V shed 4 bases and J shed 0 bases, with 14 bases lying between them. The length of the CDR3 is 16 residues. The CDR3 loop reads CATSEGGRELNTEAFF. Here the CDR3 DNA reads TGTGCCACCAGTGAGGGGGGACGAGAATTGAACACTGAAGCTTTCTTT.

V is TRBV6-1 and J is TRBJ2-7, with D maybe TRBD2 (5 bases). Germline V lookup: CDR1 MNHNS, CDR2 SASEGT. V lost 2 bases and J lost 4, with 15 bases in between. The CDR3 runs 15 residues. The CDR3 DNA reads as TGTGCCAGCAGTGAATATCGGACTTCTCTATACGAGCAGTACTTC. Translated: CASSEYRTSLYEQYF.

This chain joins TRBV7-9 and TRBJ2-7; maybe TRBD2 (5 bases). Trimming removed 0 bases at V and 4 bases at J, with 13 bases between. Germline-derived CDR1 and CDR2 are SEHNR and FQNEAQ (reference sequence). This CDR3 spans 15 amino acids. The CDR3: CASSLAAGGGYEQYF. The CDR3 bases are TGTGCCAGCAGCTTAGCGGCGGGTGGAGGTTACGAGCAGTACTTC.

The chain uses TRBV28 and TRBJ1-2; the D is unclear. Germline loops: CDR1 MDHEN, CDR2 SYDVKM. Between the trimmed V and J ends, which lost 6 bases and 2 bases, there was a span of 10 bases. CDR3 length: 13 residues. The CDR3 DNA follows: TGTGCCAGCAGCCGTTGGACCAACTATGGCTACACCTTC. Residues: CASSRWTNYGYTF.

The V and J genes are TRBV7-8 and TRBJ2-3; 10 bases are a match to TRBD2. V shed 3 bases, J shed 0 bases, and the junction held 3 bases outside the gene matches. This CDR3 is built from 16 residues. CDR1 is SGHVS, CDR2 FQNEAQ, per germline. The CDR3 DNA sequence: TGTGCCAGCAGCTTCCAGACTAGCGGGAGCACAGATACGCAGTATTTT. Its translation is CASSFQTSGSTDTQYF.

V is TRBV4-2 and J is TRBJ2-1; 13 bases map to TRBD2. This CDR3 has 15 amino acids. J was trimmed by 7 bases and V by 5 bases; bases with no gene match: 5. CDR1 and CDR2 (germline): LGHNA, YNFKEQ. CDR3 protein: CASSYGLAGDNEQFF. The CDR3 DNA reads TGTGCCAGCAGCTATGGACTAGCGGGGGATAATGAGCAGTTCTTC.

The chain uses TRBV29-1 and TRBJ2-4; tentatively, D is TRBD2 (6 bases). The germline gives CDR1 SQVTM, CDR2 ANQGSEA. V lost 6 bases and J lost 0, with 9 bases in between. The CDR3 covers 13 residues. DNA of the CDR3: TGCAGCGTCCGGGACTCAGCCAAAAACATTCAGTACTTC. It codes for CSVRDSAKNIQYF. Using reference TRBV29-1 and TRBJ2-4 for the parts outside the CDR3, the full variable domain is SAVISQKPSRDICQRGTSLTIQCQVDSQVTMMFWYRQQPGQSLTLIATANQGSEATYESGFVIDKFPISRPNLTFSTLTVSNMSPEDSSIYLCSVRDSAKNIQYFGAGTRLSVL.

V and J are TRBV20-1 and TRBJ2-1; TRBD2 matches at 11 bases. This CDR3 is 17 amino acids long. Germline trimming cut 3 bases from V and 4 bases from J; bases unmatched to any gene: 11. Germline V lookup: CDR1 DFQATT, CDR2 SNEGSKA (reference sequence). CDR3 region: CSASHPKGTSGYNEQFF. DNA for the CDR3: TGCAGTGCTAGTCACCCGAAAGGGACTAGCGGTTACAATGAGCAGTTCTTC.

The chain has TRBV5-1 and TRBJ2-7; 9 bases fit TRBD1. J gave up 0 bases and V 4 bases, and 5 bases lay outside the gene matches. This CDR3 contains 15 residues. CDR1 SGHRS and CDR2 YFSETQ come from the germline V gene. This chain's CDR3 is CASSRTGVISYEQYF. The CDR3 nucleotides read TGCGCCAGCAGCCGGACAGGGGTGATCTCCTACGAGCAGTACTTC.

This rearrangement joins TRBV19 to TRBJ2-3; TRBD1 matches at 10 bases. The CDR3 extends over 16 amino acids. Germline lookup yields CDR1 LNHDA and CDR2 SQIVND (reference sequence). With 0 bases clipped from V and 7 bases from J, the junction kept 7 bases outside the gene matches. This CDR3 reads CASSIERQGARNTQYF. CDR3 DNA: TGTGCCAGTAGTATAGAAAGACAGGGGGCGCGGAATACGCAGTATTTT.

In nucleotides, the CDR3 is TGTGCCAGCAGTTCCGACAGTAACTATGGCTACACCTTC. The encoded protein is CASSSDSNYGYTF. The chain employs TRBV6-5 and TRBJ1-2; D is perhaps TRBD1 (5 bases). The length of the CDR3 is 13 residues. V was pared by 4 bases and J by 1 base, with 7 bases between. Germline CDR1 MNHEY, CDR2 SVGAGI.

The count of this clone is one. The CDR3 is CASSLGRGGNEQFF. CDR3 nucleotide sequence: TGTGCCAGCAGCTTGGGACGAGGGGGGAATGAGCAGTTCTTC. The chain combines TRBV6-5 with TRBJ2-1; D possibly uses TRBD1 or TRBD2 (6 bases each). The length of the CDR3 is 14 residues. Trimming removed 6 bases at V and 7 bases at J, with 16 bases between. Looked up from germline, CDR1 is MNHEY and CDR2 is SVGAGI.

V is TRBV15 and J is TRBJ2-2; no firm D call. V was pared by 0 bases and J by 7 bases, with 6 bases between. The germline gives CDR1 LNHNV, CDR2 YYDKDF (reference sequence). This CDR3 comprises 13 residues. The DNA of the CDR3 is TGTGCCACCAGCAGAGATCGGAGCGGGGAGCTGTTTTTT. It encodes CATSRDRSGELFF.

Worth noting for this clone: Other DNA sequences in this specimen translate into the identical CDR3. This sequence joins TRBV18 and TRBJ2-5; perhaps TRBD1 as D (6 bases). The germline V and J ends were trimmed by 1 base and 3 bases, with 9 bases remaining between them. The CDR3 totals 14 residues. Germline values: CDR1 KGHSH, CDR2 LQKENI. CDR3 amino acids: CASSPRAGEETQYF. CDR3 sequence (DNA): TGTGCCAGCTCACCACGGGCAGGGGAAGAGACCCAGTACTTC.